One and the same sample provided the 17 T cell receptor beta chains below, sequenced in a study of CD8 T cells in Susac syndrome. The RNA input was about 0.5 to 1 ug, and it was reverse transcribed with random hexamers. From the immunoSEQ multiplex PCR reads, TCRdb called clonotypes with MiXCR, one entry per CDR3 protein. The sample contains 170,000 or so distinct CDR3 sequences, 85% to 95% of which appear only once. Specimen: CD4+ T cells from PBMCs. These receptor sequences come from a human donor with Susac syndrome.

The J gene is TRBJ1-2, the V gene TRBV2, with D perhaps matching TRBD1 (5 bases). V was pared by 6 bases and J by 5 bases, with 16 bases between. CDR1 is SNHLY, CDR2 FYNNEI, per germline. The CDR3 is made up of 14 amino acids. CDR3 loop: CASSAFWGGYGYTF. Written as DNA, the CDR3 is TGTGCCAGCAGCGCATTTTGGGGCGGGTATGGCTACACCTTC.

V and J are TRBV29-1 and TRBJ1-3; D is possibly TRBD1 (6 bases). Trimming left V 4 bases short and J 4 bases short, with 17 bases between. There are 15 residues in the CDR3. CDR1 and CDR2 from the germline V gene are SQVTM and ANQGSEA. CDR3 amino acids: CSVASGTRKGNTIYF. CDR3 bases: TGCAGCGTTGCGTCCGGGACAAGAAAAGGAAACACCATATATTTT.

The gene calls are TRBV29-1 and TRBJ1-2; the D gene is possibly TRBD1 (5 bases). The CDR3 length is 13 residues. Germline V gene sequence: CDR1 SQVTM, CDR2 ANQGSEA. Trimming stripped 1 base from V and 4 bases from J, with 10 bases between. Written as DNA, the CDR3 is TGCAGCGTTGAAGTTATACAGGTCTATGGCTACACCTTC. Protein product: CSVEVIQVYGYTF.

There are a few counts of this clonotype. V gene TRBV4-2 combines with J gene TRBJ2-5, with 13 bases identical to TRBD2. V was pared by 4 bases and J by 5 bases, with 7 bases of the junction left unmatched. This CDR3 comprises 16 residues. Germline assignment: CDR1 LGHNA and CDR2 YNFKEQ. The CDR3 coding sequence is TGTGCCAGCAGCCTCGGACTAGCGGGGGCCGGGGAGACCCAGTACTTC. Its protein is CASSLGLAGAGETQYF.

The CDR3 DNA follows: TGCAGTGCGGACCGGGGACACCTCGTCCAAGAGACCCAGTACTTC. Encoded protein: CSADRGHLVQETQYF. The chain links TRBV20-1 to TRBJ2-5; a possible D gene is TRBD1 (6 bases). V was trimmed by 6 bases and J by 1 base, leaving 18 bases between them. Per the germline V gene, CDR1 is DFQATT and CDR2 is SNEGSKA (reference sequence). The CDR3 spans 15 residues.

The chain couples TRBV20-1 to TRBJ2-2; TRBD1 matches 8 bases. This CDR3 spans 12 amino acids. V shed 6 bases, J shed 5 bases, and the junction held 2 bases outside the gene matches. Germline CDR1 reads DFQATT; CDR2 reads SNEGSKA (reference sequence). The CDR3 loop is CSATGGTGELFF. CDR3 in DNA: TGCAGTGCCACAGGGGGGACCGGGGAGCTGTTTTTT.

The chain couples TRBV29-1 to TRBJ1-1, with D maybe TRBD1 (5 bases). This CDR3 contains 15 residues. V gave up 5 bases and J gave up 0 bases, with 16 bases separating them. Germline V gene sequence: CDR1 SQVTM, CDR2 ANQGSEA. The CDR3 here is CSVRPGASMNTEAFF. The DNA of the CDR3 is TGCAGCGTTCGGCCCGGGGCTAGCATGAACACTGAAGCTTTCTTT.

This clonotype was picked up a small number of times. The J gene is TRBJ2-7, the V gene TRBV20-1; maybe TRBD2 (7 bases). V lost 4 bases and J lost 0, with 19 bases in between. This CDR3 comprises 16 residues. Germline CDR1 is DFQATT and CDR2 is SNEGSKA (reference sequence). The CDR3 region is CSAIGGGGWASYEQYF. The DNA for the CDR3 is TGCAGTGCTATAGGGGGGGGCGGTTGGGCCTCCTACGAGCAGTACTTC.

J is TRBJ1-6 and V is TRBV6-5; 10 bases are shared with TRBD1. There are 15 residues in the CDR3. Germline V gene data show CDR1 as MNHEY and CDR2 as SVGAGI. After removal of 5 bases from V and 9 bases from J, the junction contained 7 bases not matched to a gene. CDR3 protein: CASSQTGGDGSPLHF. The CDR3 DNA is TGTGCCAGCAGTCAGACAGGGGGCGATGGTTCACCCCTCCACTTT.

The rearrangement uses TRBV11-3 and TRBJ1-1; a possible D gene is TRBD1 (5 bases). Between the trimmed V and J ends, which lost 4 bases and 7 bases, there was a span of 13 bases. The CDR3 runs to 13 residues. Germline assignment: CDR1 SGHNT and CDR2 YENEEA. The CDR3 is CASSSTGGSEAFF. The CDR3 bases are TGTGCCAGCAGCTCAACGGGGGGTAGTGAAGCTTTCTTT.

The chain links TRBV29-1 to TRBJ2-1, with D unclear. Germline V gives CDR1 SQVTM, CDR2 ANQGSEA. V was pared by 3 bases and J by 9 bases, with 3 bases between. This CDR3 is built from 9 residues. The CDR3 DNA reads as TGCAGCGTTGACCCTGAGCAGTTCTTC. Translated, it gives CSVDPEQFF.

This clonotype was seen more than once but under ten times. The V and J genes are TRBV10-3 and TRBJ2-7; a weak D match, TRBD2 (6 bases). Germline V lookup: CDR1 ENHRY, CDR2 SYGVKD. CDR3 length equals 14 residues. The V gene lost 3 bases and the J gene lost 6 bases, with 15 bases spanning the gap. The chain's CDR3 is CAISDGFGGVEQYF. The CDR3 DNA reads TGTGCCATCAGTGATGGGTTTGGAGGGGTCGAGCAGTACTTC.

The V call is TRBV11-1, the J call TRBJ1-5; TRBD1 matches at 7 bases. CDR3 size: 16 residues. V lost 6 bases, J lost 1 base, and 9 bases stayed unmatched. CDR1 is SGHAT and CDR2 is FQDESV in the germline V gene (reference sequence). CDR3 sequence: CASRRDRARSNQPQHF. DNA of the CDR3: TGTGCCAGCAGACGAGACAGGGCTAGGAGCAATCAGCCCCAGCATTTT.

This chain uses TRBV7-2 with TRBJ2-7; D remains ambiguous. Germline V CDR1 and CDR2: SGHTA, FQGNSA. The length of the CDR3 is 15 residues. V was clipped by 2 bases and J by 5 bases, with 16 bases between them. CDR3 in amino acids: CASSLTAKVLDEQYF. The CDR3 coding sequence is TGTGCCAGCAGCTTAACAGCGAAGGTTCTTGACGAGCAGTACTTC.

The CDR3 sequence: CASSSETGFSYNEQFF. In nucleotides, the CDR3 is TGTGCCAGCAGCTCAGAAACAGGTTTCTCCTACAATGAGCAGTTCTTC. V and J are TRBV7-2 and TRBJ2-1, with D possibly TRBD1 on 5 matching bases. This CDR3 contains 16 residues. The V gene lost 4 bases and the J gene lost 0 bases, with 13 bases spanning the gap. The germline V gene encodes CDR1 SGHTA and CDR2 FQGNSA.

This clonotype was seen only a few times. The chain combines TRBV4-2 with TRBJ2-6, with unresolved D. The V end lost 8 bases, the J end lost 4 bases, and 0 bases lay between the germline ends. The germline CDR1 and CDR2 sequences are LGHNA and YNFKEQ. The CDR3 runs to 10 residues. CDR3 region: CASGANVLTF. CDR3 DNA: TGTGCCAGCGGGGCCAACGTCCTGACTTTC.

V usage is TRBV29-1 and J usage is TRBJ1-2; possibly TRBD1 for D (5 bases). CDR3 size: 12 residues. The V and J ends lost 3 bases and 2 bases respectively, with 7 bases between them. CDR1 and CDR2 from the germline V gene are SQVTM and ANQGSEA. The CDR3 sequence: CSVEEGNYGYTF. CDR3 DNA: TGCAGCGTTGAGGAGGGGAACTATGGCTACACCTTC.